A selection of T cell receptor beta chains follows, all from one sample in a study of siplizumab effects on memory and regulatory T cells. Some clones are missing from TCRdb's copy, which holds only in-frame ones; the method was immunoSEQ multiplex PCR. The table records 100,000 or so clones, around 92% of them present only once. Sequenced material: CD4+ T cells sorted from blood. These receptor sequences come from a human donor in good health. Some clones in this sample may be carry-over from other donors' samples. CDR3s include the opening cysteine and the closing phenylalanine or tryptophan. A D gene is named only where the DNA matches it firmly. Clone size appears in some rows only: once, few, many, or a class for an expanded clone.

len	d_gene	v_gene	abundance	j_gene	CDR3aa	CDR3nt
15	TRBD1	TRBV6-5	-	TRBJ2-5	CASSYSRDRGGTQYF	TGTGCCAGCAGTTACTCCCGGGACAGGGGTGGGACCCAGTACTTC
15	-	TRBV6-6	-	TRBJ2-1	CASSHPGARADEQFF	TGTGCCAGCAGCCACCCGGGGGCCCGGGCGGATGAGCAGTTCTTC
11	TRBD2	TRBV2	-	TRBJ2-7	CASGRAYEQYF	TGTGCCAGCGGGAGGGCTTACGAGCAGTACTTC
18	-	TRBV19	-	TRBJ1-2	CASSIAHRAGQKIYGYTF	TGTGCCAGTAGTATAGCCCACAGGGCTGGACAGAAGATCTATGGCTACACCTTC
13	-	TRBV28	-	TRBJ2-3	CASRGSLPDTQYF	TGTGCCAGCAGGGGGAGCCTTCCAGATACGCAGTATTTT
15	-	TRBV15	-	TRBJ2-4	CATSRVSRTKNIQYF	TGTGCCACCAGCAGAGTATCACGGACCAAAAACATTCAGTACTTC
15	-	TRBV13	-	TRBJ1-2	CASSLFRGTNYGYTF	TGTGCCAGCAGCCTCTTCCGCGGGACTAACTATGGCTACACCTTC
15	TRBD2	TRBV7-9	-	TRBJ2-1	CASSSSGRAANEQFF	TGTGCCAGCAGCTCTAGCGGGAGGGCCGCCAATGAGCAGTTCTTC
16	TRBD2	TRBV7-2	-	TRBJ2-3	CASSLRGGSVSDTQYF	TGTGCCAGCAGCTTACGAGGCGGGAGCGTCTCAGATACGCAGTATTTT
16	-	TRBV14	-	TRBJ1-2	CASSQDRGYNTRGYTF	TGTGCCAGCAGCCAAGACCGCGGATACAATACTCGGGGCTACACCTTC
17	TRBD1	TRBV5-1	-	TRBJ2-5	CASSPNLGQGALGEQYF	TGCGCCAGCAGCCCTAATCTGGGACAGGGGGCATTAGGAGAGCAGTACTTC
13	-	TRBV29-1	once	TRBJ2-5	CSVDRDEQETQYF	TGCAGCGTTGACAGGGACGAACAAGAGACCCAGTACTTC
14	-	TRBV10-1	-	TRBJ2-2	CASRTGANTGELFF	TGCGCCAGCAGGACGGGGGCGAACACCGGGGAGCTGTTTTTT
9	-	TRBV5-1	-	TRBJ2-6	CASKLVLTF	TGCGCCAGCAAGCTAGTCCTGACATTC
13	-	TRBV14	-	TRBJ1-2	CASSQDRGGGYTF	TGTGCCAGCAGCCAAGATCGGGGGGGCGGCTACACCTTC
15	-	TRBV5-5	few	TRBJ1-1	CASSSGQKIFGEAFF	TGTGCCAGCAGCTCCGGACAGAAGATCTTCGGTGAAGCTTTCTTT
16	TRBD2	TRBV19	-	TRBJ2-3	CASLGLAGGPTDTQYF	TGTGCCAGTCTGGGACTAGCGGGAGGGCCCACAGATACGCAGTATTTT
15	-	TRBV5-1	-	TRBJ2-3	CASSGPRSSTDTQYF	TGCGCCAGCAGCGGACCTCGTAGTAGCACAGATACGCAGTATTTT
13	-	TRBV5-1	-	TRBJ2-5	CASSSPSIETQYF	TGCGCCAGCAGCTCCCCTAGTATAGAGACCCAGTACTTC
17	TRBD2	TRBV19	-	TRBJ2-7	CASSRKSPSGRFHEQYF	TGTGCCAGTAGTAGAAAATCCCCTAGCGGGAGGTTCCACGAGCAGTACTTC
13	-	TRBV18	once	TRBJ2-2	CASSPGNTGELFF	TGTGCCAGCTCACCAGGGAACACCGGGGAGCTGTTTTTT
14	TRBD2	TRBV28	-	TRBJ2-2	CASSPLTSGRGLFF	TGTGCCAGCAGTCCTTTGACTAGCGGGAGGGGGCTGTTTTTT
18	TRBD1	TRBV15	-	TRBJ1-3	CATSREPKWTGMGNTIYF	TGTGCCACCAGCAGAGAACCCAAATGGACAGGGATGGGAAACACCATATATTTT
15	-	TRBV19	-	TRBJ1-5	CASSIGVDSNQPQHF	TGTGCCAGTAGTATAGGGGTCGATAGCAATCAGCCCCAGCATTTT
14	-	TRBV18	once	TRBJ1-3	CASSPRDSGNTIYF	TGTGCCAGCTCACCCAGGGATTCTGGAAACACCATATATTTT
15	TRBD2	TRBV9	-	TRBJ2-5	CASSVSAGEAETQYF	TGTGCCAGCAGCGTAAGTGCGGGAGAAGCAGAGACCCAGTACTTC
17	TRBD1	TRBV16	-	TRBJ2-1	CASSPPTTGGDHNEQFF	TGTGCCAGCAGCCCTCCTACGACAGGGGGCGACCACAATGAGCAGTTCTTC
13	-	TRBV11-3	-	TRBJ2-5	CASSLKRQETQYF	TGTGCCAGCAGCTTAAAGAGGCAGGAGACCCAGTACTTC